The 21 T cell receptor beta chains below were found in one sample sequenced in a study of Graves' ophthalmopathy and Graves' hyperthyroidism (dated by TCRdb to 2017 to 2018). Sequencing used an Illumina HiSeq 2000. For repertoire sequencing, the TCR beta CDR3 regions were amplified from RNA transcripts. The first round of RT-PCR was done with HTBI primers and the Qiagen OneStep RT-PCR kit, and was followed by a second round of multiplex PCR, then size selection and purification. Using fastp at Q25 and MiXCR, TCRdb reprocessed the public reads and kept productive beta chains. Identical CDR3 protein sequences are pooled into one entry, listed with their most common genes and DNA. The sample has nearly 400,000 distinct CDR3 sequences on record, approximately 20% of them singletons. The leading ten clones occupy 1.6% of the sample. The sample consisted of peripheral blood. The receptors originated from a woman under 30 with Graves' ophthalmopathy. Donor details come from another sample of the same person, matched by shared clones.

In its sample, this clonotype was seen many times. V usage is TRBV6-2 or TRBV6-3 and J usage is TRBJ1-5, with D tentatively TRBD1 (5 bases). The CDR3 totals 15 residues. With 2 bases removed from V and 3 bases from J, the gap between germline ends came to 11 bases. Germline V gene data show CDR1 as MNHEY and CDR2 as SVGEGT. CDR3 bases: TGTGCCAGCAGTTACGGCGCAGGGAACAATCAGCCCCAGCATTTT. Translated, it gives CASSYGAGNNQPQHF.

The chain uses TRBV24-1 and TRBJ1-1; no clear D. The CDR3 has 13 residues. Trimming removed 4 bases at V and 0 bases at J, with 5 bases between. Germline loops: CDR1 KGHDR, CDR2 SFDVKD. The CDR3 protein is CATSEDVNTEAFF. In nucleotides, the CDR3 is TGTGCCACCAGTGAAGATGTGAACACTGAAGCTTTCTTT.

This clonotype occurred many times. The rearrangement uses TRBV4-3 and TRBJ2-5, with D tentatively TRBD2 (5 bases). Trimming removed 3 bases at V and 5 bases at J, with 22 bases between. Germline V gene sequence: CDR1 LGHNA, CDR2 YSLEER. The CDR3 totals 17 residues. CDR3 sequence: CASSHGVQLVVGETQYF. The CDR3, as DNA: TGCGCCAGCAGCCACGGGGTCCAACTAGTGGTCGGTGAGACCCAGTACTTC.

This clonotype occurred many times. The CDR3 loop is CSGGRKNTEAFF. The CDR3 bases are TGCAGCGGGGGTCGTAAAAACACTGAAGCTTTCTTT. The chain employs TRBV29-1 and TRBJ1-1; D uncertain. The CDR3 runs to 12 residues. The V end was cut by 7 bases, the J end by 2 bases, with 11 bases between. Germline CDR1 is SQVTM and CDR2 is ANQGSEA. The full variable domain, its missing parts supplied by reference TRBV29-1 and TRBJ1-1, is SAVISQKPSRDICQRGTSLTIQCQVDSQVTMMFWYRQQPGQSLTLIATANQGSEATYESGFVIDKFPISRPNLTFSTLTVSNMSPEDSSIYLCSGGRKNTEAFFGQGTRLTVV.

The chain employs TRBV12-3 or TRBV12-4 and TRBJ1-6; D remains ambiguous. The V gene lost 10 bases and the J gene lost 10 bases, with 17 bases spanning the gap. The CDR3 is 13 amino acids. The CDR3 protein is CATKGRESSPLHF. Written as DNA, the CDR3 is TGTGCCACCAAAGGAAGGGAATCCTCACCCCTCCACTTT.

There are many counts of this clonotype. This sequence joins TRBV6-2 or TRBV6-3 and TRBJ1-1; 8 nucleotides line up with TRBD1. CDR1 and CDR2 from the germline V gene are MNHEY and SVGEGT. This CDR3 has 16 amino acids. V trimming: 2 bases; J trimming: 4 bases; junction bases outside the gene matches: 9. CDR3 coding DNA: TGTGCCAGCAGTTACCCGACAGGGGCGGACTCCACTGAAGCTTTCTTT. As protein: CASSYPTGADSTEAFF.

The gene calls are TRBV28 and TRBJ2-2; D is ambiguous. Germline V gene data show CDR1 as MDHEN and CDR2 as SYDVKM. V lost 7 bases to trimming and J lost 2 bases, with 8 bases between them. This CDR3 has 13 amino acids. The CDR3 spells CASKPPNTGELFF. The CDR3 DNA reads as TGTGCCAGCAAACCTCCAAACACCGGGGAGCTGTTTTTT.

This clonotype was counted many times. The chain carries TRBV6-1 and TRBJ2-7; no clear D. This CDR3 is 10 amino acids long. Germline values: CDR1 MNHNS, CDR2 SASEGT. Trimming took 8 bases from V and 7 from J, leaving 9 bases between them. The CDR3 is CASAIGEQYF. The CDR3 coding sequence is TGTGCCAGCGCCATCGGGGAGCAGTACTTC.

The J gene is TRBJ1-2, the V gene TRBV29-1, with 7 positions matching TRBD1. The CDR3 covers 13 residues. Germline lookup yields CDR1 SQVTM and CDR2 ANQGSEA. V lost 4 bases, J lost 5 bases, and 7 bases stayed unmatched. DNA for the CDR3: TGCAGCGTTGGTGAGGGACAGATTTATGGCTACACCTTC. Translating gives CSVGEGQIYGYTF.

This clonotype was picked up many times. V usage is TRBV5-1 and J usage is TRBJ2-7; 7 bases are shared with TRBD2. The germline V gene encodes CDR1 SGHRS and CDR2 YFSETQ. The V and J ends lost 0 bases and 3 bases, in that order; junction bases with no gene match: 6. The CDR3 is 15 amino acids. The CDR3 protein is CASSLAAGDHYEQYF. As DNA, the CDR3 is TGCGCCAGCAGCTTGGCCGCGGGAGATCACTACGAGCAGTACTTC.

Many counts were recorded for this clonotype. The chain carries TRBV6-2 or TRBV6-3 and TRBJ2-6; maybe TRBD2 (5 bases). CDR1 is MNHEY, CDR2 SVGEGT, per germline. V lost 11 bases and J 2 bases, leaving 16 bases between the germline ends. The CDR3 length is 15 residues. In DNA form, the CDR3 reads TGTGCCTCTAGCACCCCTGCGGCTGGGGCCAACGTCCTGACTTTC. Translation gives CASSTPAAGANVLTF.

Many counts were recorded for this clonotype. J is TRBJ2-5 and V is TRBV28; 9 positions match TRBD2. The J segment lost 1 base and the V segment lost 5 bases, leaving 5 bases of the junction unmatched. Germline-derived CDR1 and CDR2 are MDHEN and SYDVKM. The CDR3 runs to 15 residues. For the CDR3, the DNA is TGTGCCAGCAGTAAGACTAGCGGCCCCCAAGAGACCCAGTACTTC. Translated, it gives CASSKTSGPQETQYF.

The rearrangement uses TRBV6-1 and TRBJ1-5; D not resolved. Germline lookup yields CDR1 MNHNS and CDR2 SASEGT. The CDR3 consists of 13 residues. V shed 10 bases and J shed 0 bases, with 10 bases lying between them. The CDR3 DNA follows: TGTGCCATCCTCCCCGATAGCAATCAGCCCCAGCATTTT. Amino acid sequence: CAILPDSNQPQHF.

This clonotype was seen many times. The chain carries TRBV4-1 and TRBJ1-1; D gene ambiguous. The CDR3 has 13 amino acids. Germline CDR1 is MGHRA and CDR2 is YSYEKL. V gave up 0 bases and J gave up 7 bases, with 9 bases separating them. DNA for the CDR3: TGCGCCAGCAGCCAAGACTGGCTCTATGAAGCTTTCTTT. Its translation is CASSQDWLYEAFF.

Ten or more counts support this clonotype. The V call is TRBV30, the J call TRBJ1-1, with D unresolved. The germline gives CDR1 GTSNPN, CDR2 SVGIG (reference sequence). V was clipped by 2 bases and J by 1 base, with 5 bases between them. This CDR3 region has 12 residues. Here the CDR3 DNA reads TGTGCCTGGAGTATGGAGAACACTGAAGCTTTCTTT. Translating gives CAWSMENTEAFF.

This clonotype was seen ten or more times. The rearrangement links TRBV6-1 to TRBJ1-6; D remains unclear. This CDR3 region has 15 residues. With 0 bases removed from V and 6 bases from J, the gap between germline ends came to 9 bases. CDR1 is MNHNS and CDR2 is SASEGT in the germline V gene. CDR3 DNA: TGTGCCAGCAGTGAAGCAGCGGAACCTAATTCACCCCTCCACTTT. This codes for CASSEAAEPNSPLHF.

This clonotype was picked up one time. The V call is TRBV28, the J call TRBJ1-1; D is unclear. The V end was cut by 10 bases, the J end by 5 bases, with 17 bases between. The CDR3 runs to 13 residues. The germline V gene has CDR1 MDHEN and CDR2 SYDVKM. The CDR3 here is CATAGPVTTEAFF. The CDR3 nucleotides are TGTGCCACCGCCGGGCCAGTAACGACTGAAGCTTTCTTT.

In its sample, this clonotype was seen many times. The V gene is TRBV6-1, the J gene TRBJ2-2; possible D gene TRBD1, 6 bases. The CDR3 has 15 residues. CDR1 is MNHNS and CDR2 is SASEGT in the germline V gene. The ends were cut back, 6 bases at V and 2 bases at J, with 13 bases in the middle. This CDR3 is CASRSVGANTGELFF. The CDR3 nucleotides are TGTGCCAGCAGGTCTGTGGGGGCCAACACCGGGGAGCTGTTTTTT.

This clonotype was seen many times. CDR3 sequence (DNA): TGCAGTGCTAGGAGGGTGGGGGAGACCCAGTACTTC. It encodes CSARRVGETQYF. V is TRBV20-1 and J is TRBJ2-5, with a weak D call TRBD2 (5 bases). The CDR3 contains 12 residues. The V end was cut by 3 bases, the J end by 5 bases, with 10 bases between. The germline CDR1 and CDR2 sequences are DFQATT and SNEGSKA (reference sequence).

This clonotype has just a few counts. The chain uses TRBV11-2 and TRBJ2-5; D may be TRBD2 (5 bases). The germline V and J ends were trimmed by 5 bases and 7 bases, with 8 bases remaining between them. Germline CDR1 reads SGHAT; CDR2 reads FQNNGV. CDR3 length: 11 residues. Here the CDR3 reads CASSTEATQYF. The CDR3 nucleotides are TGTGCCAGCAGCACGGAGGCGACCCAGTACTTC.

This clonotype showed up many times. The chain carries TRBV19 and TRBJ1-1; a weak D match, TRBD1 (5 bases). Germline values: CDR1 LNHDA, CDR2 SQIVND (reference sequence). This CDR3 contains 14 residues. Deletions cut 7 bases from V and 7 bases from J, with 19 bases between. The CDR3 loop is CASKVPGGGGEAFF. In DNA, the CDR3 is TGTGCCAGTAAGGTTCCTGGGGGGGGTGGTGAAGCTTTCTTT.